What follows are 21 T cell receptor beta chains derived from one specimen sequenced in a study of graft-versus-host responses after intestinal transplantation (dated by TCRdb to the early 2020s). The library was produced with the immunoSEQ multiplex PCR assay. The table was pulled from immuneACCESS by TCRdb, which kept in-frame rearrangements only. Such tables lose some clones; where checked, under half of the loss comes from unresolved V genes, and the rest has no known cause. Across this sample there are about 47,000 clones, with roughly 93% seen only once. Of the sample, under 7.5% falls within the top ten clones. The specimen comprised PBMCs, sampled about 790 days after a first intestinal transplant, on the day of a second. These TCRs come from a human patient who received an intestinal transplant, so some T cells may come from the graft donor.

This rearrangement joins TRBV27 to TRBJ2-1; 8 positions match TRBD2. The CDR3 spans 14 residues. V was clipped by 8 bases and J by 5 bases; unmatched bases: 8. Germline V lookup: CDR1 MNHEY, CDR2 SMNVEV (reference sequence). The CDR3 reads CASLQRGPDNEQFF. CDR3 sequence (DNA): TGTGCCAGCCTACAGCGGGGGCCAGACAATGAGCAGTTCTTC.

The gene calls are TRBV6-5 and TRBJ2-1; either TRBD1 or TRBD2 may fit D (5 bases each). The CDR3 length is 16 residues. Per the germline V gene, CDR1 is MNHEY and CDR2 is SVGAGI. V was cut by 4 bases and J by 0 bases, with 13 bases left in between. CDR3 sequence reads: CASSSGTLSSYNEQFF. For the CDR3, the DNA is TGTGCCAGCAGTTCCGGGACCCTAAGCTCCTACAATGAGCAGTTCTTC.

The chain combines TRBV10-3 with TRBJ2-7, with a tentative D call TRBD2 (6 bases). Between the trimmed V and J ends, which lost 3 bases and 3 bases, there was a span of 12 bases. The CDR3 runs 14 residues. The V gene's germline CDR1 is ENHRY and CDR2 SYGVKD. Written as DNA, the CDR3 is TGTGCCATCAGTGAACCGGGACTTAACTACGAGCAGTACTTC. Amino acids: CAISEPGLNYEQYF.

CDR3 DNA: TGTGCCAGCAGTTACTCCCGGGAAGGTCAGCCCCAGCATTTT. Its translation is CASSYSREGQPQHF. The chain couples TRBV6-8 to TRBJ1-5; D call uncertain. Per germline, CDR1 MNHGY and CDR2 SAAAGT. This CDR3 has 14 residues. Trimming removed 0 bases from V and 6 bases from J, with 9 bases in between.

The V and J genes are TRBV28 and TRBJ2-1; no clear D. CDR1 and CDR2 (germline): MDHEN, SYDVKM. The CDR3 consists of 12 residues. V dropped 9 bases and J dropped 0 bases, with 6 bases sitting between them. CDR3 nucleotide sequence: TGTGCCAGTGAGAGCTCCTACAATGAGCAGTTCTTC. It encodes CASESSYNEQFF.

The chain uses TRBV18 and TRBJ2-5; D may match TRBD1 or TRBD2 (6 bases each). The germline V gene encodes CDR1 KGHSH and CDR2 LQKENI. This CDR3 has 15 residues. V was cut by 6 bases and J by 1 base, with 15 bases left in between. DNA of the CDR3: TGTGCCAGCTCCTACTTCGGGGGCCTCCAAGAGACCCAGTACTTC. It translates to CASSYFGGLQETQYF.

V and J are TRBV12-2 and TRBJ2-7; the D call TRBD1 from the table was never checked on the DNA. TRBV12-2 is tagged as a pseudogene. The CDR3 loop spans 16 amino acids. The CDR3 loop reads CASRPSGTGADYEQYF. Here the CDR3 DNA reads TGTGCAAGTCGCCCTTCCGGGACAGGGGCAGACTACGAGCAGTACTTC.

This clone was detected only once. This chain joins TRBV6-6 and TRBJ2-1; 9 bases are shared with TRBD1. Germline CDR1 is MNHNY and CDR2 is SVGAGI (reference sequence). The V segment lost 7 bases and the J segment 8 bases; nucleotides outside the gene matches: 6. The CDR3 contains 13 residues. DNA of the CDR3: TGTGCCAGCAACTCACAGGGGGCCTATGAGCAGTTCTTC. Protein sequence: CASNSQGAYEQFF.

Notes on this clone: Germline and junction disagree at one end, which may indicate a read error. Other nucleotide sequences in the sample specify the same CDR3. The chain joins TRBV27 to TRBJ1-4; a possible D gene is TRBD1 (5 bases). In germline, CDR1 is MNHEY, CDR2 SMNVEV (reference sequence). The CDR3 spans 17 residues. DNA of the CDR3: TGTGCCAGCAGTTTATCGGCAGGGCTTGCAACTAATGAAAAGCTGTTTTTT. Protein product: CASSLSAGLATNEKLFF.

V usage is TRBV28 and J usage is TRBJ2-7; no clear D. V was shortened by 5 bases and J by 2 bases, with 10 bases between the two germline ends. The CDR3 extends over 13 amino acids. The germline V gene has CDR1 MDHEN and CDR2 SYDVKM. CDR3 sequence: CASSPARPYEQYF. CDR3 bases: TGTGCCAGCAGTCCCGCACGTCCCTACGAGCAGTACTTC.

The chain couples TRBV5-1 to TRBJ2-5, with 7 bases identical to TRBD2. The CDR3 spans 14 residues. The junction had 5 bases not matched to a gene; V was cut back by 4 bases and J by 2 bases. Germline CDR1 reads SGHRS; CDR2 reads YFSETQ. In DNA form, the CDR3 reads TGCGCCAGCAGCCTGACTAGCCCGCAAGAGACCCAGTACTTC. Encoded protein: CASSLTSPQETQYF.

This clone was counted between two and nine times. V gene TRBV5-1 combines with J gene TRBJ1-1; 7 bases are a match to TRBD1. The CDR3 is made up of 14 amino acids. With V trimmed by 4 bases and J by 0 bases, 3 bases remained unmatched. Germline V gene sequence: CDR1 SGHRS, CDR2 YFSETQ. The CDR3: CASSQGGMNTEAFF. The CDR3 bases are TGCGCCAGCAGCCAGGGGGGGATGAACACTGAAGCTTTCTTT.

The J gene is TRBJ2-3, the V gene TRBV6-4, with 7 nucleotides matching TRBD2. The trim removed 3 bases at V and 1 base at J, leaving 7 bases unmatched. CDR3 length: 16 amino acids. CDR1 is MRHNA, CDR2 SNTAGT, per germline. The CDR3 sequence: CASSERGTSGTDTQYF. The CDR3 DNA reads as TGTGCCAGCAGTGAGAGAGGAACTAGCGGCACAGATACGCAGTATTTT.

CDR3: CASSLRATNEKLFF. The DNA for the CDR3 is TGTGCCAGCAGTTTAAGGGCAACTAATGAAAAACTGTTTTTT. This rearrangement joins TRBV27 to TRBJ1-4; no firm D call. This CDR3 has 14 residues. The ends were cut back, 2 bases at V and 0 bases at J, with 4 bases in the middle. The V gene's germline CDR1 is MNHEY and CDR2 SMNVEV (reference sequence).

Worth noting for this clone: The sample holds other DNA sequences that translate to the same CDR3. The chain links TRBV9 to TRBJ2-1; perhaps TRBD1 as D (6 bases). V was shortened by 0 bases and J by 9 bases, with 7 bases between the two germline ends. This CDR3 has 12 amino acids. Germline V gives CDR1 SGDLS, CDR2 YYNGEE. CDR3 bases: TGTGCCAGCAGCGTAGGAGGGGGTGAGCAGTTCTTC. This sequence encodes CASSVGGGEQFF. The whole variable domain, remainder taken from reference TRBV9 and TRBJ2-1, is DSGVTQTPKHLITATGQRVTLRCSPRSGDLSVYWYQQSLDQGLQFLIQYYNGEERAKGNILERFSAQQFPDLHSELNLSSLELGDSALYFCASSVGGGEQFFGPGTRLTVL.

The rearrangement uses TRBV11-2 and TRBJ2-5; D gene uncertain. The CDR3 extends over 14 amino acids. The germline V gene has CDR1 SGHAT and CDR2 FQNNGV. V was trimmed by 5 bases and J by 2 bases, leaving 12 bases between them. The CDR3: CASSRFGYQETQYF. The CDR3 nucleotides read TGTGCCAGCAGCCGTTTTGGCTATCAAGAGACCCAGTACTTC.

In this sample, this clone turned up once. The chain couples TRBV28 to TRBJ2-2; D remains ambiguous. This CDR3 comprises 15 residues. With 7 bases removed from V and 7 bases from J, the gap between germline ends came to 19 bases. CDR1 is MDHEN, CDR2 SYDVKM, per germline. Here the CDR3 reads CASIPTPLPGGELFF. CDR3 sequence (DNA): TGTGCCAGCATACCTACACCACTTCCAGGCGGGGAGCTGTTTTTT.

This chain connects TRBV29-1 to TRBJ2-7; D is tentatively TRBD1 or TRBD2 (5 bases each). This CDR3 comprises 12 residues. V lost 4 bases to trimming and J lost 7 bases, with 14 bases between them. Per the germline V gene, CDR1 is SQVTM and CDR2 is ANQGSEA. The CDR3 bases are TGCAGCGTTGTGGGGGACGCTTGGGAGCAGTACTTC. This sequence encodes CSVVGDAWEQYF.

This chain joins TRBV18 and TRBJ1-1; no clear D gene. CDR3 length equals 11 residues. CDR1 KGHSH and CDR2 LQKENI come from the germline V gene. With 4 bases removed from V and 5 bases from J, the gap between germline ends came to 5 bases. CDR3 nucleotides: TGTGCCAGCTCACAAAAGACTGAAGCTTTCTTT. Its translation is CASSQKTEAFF.

This chain joins TRBV7-9 and TRBJ1-4; 7 bases agree with TRBD1. The V gene's germline CDR1 is SEHNR and CDR2 FQNEAQ (reference sequence). The CDR3 loop spans 16 amino acids. With 5 bases clipped from V and 6 bases from J, the junction kept 12 bases outside the gene matches. CDR3 sequence: CASSLLPGQTDEKLFF. The CDR3, as DNA: TGTGCCAGCAGCCTCCTGCCGGGACAGACGGATGAAAAACTGTTTTTT.

This chain links TRBV28 with TRBJ1-2; 8 positions match TRBD1. V lost 6 bases, J lost 5 bases, and 14 bases stayed unmatched. The CDR3 length is 16 residues. The germline gives CDR1 MDHEN, CDR2 SYDVKM. CDR3 coding DNA: TGTGCCAGCAGCCCCTCTTCCGGACAGGGTGGATATGGCTACACCTTC. It is translated as CASSPSSGQGGYGYTF.